The subject of this entry is one T cell receptor (beta chain). No antigen is known for it. Trimming shortened V by 2 bases and J by 0 bases, and 9 bases separated the two germline ends. Per the germline V gene, CDR1 is SGDLS and CDR2 is YYNGEE. The CDR3 covers 14 residues. The data derive from a study of T cell responses to AZD1222 COVID-19 vaccine. Overall study: Pooling of second doses given at about 4 or about 12 weeks was done.

Data came from immunoSEQ multiplex PCR; TCRdb stores just in-frame clones and leaves some out. Among some 110,000 clones, over 90% were seen once, and the ten largest hold more than 4%. Study-wide results and limits: The study found vaccine-associated CD4 TCRs spanning spike, dominant at 160-218 and 743-854. Epitopes outside B.1.351 and B.1.1.7 mutated regions reportedly drew nearly half of spike TCRs.

Sequenced here: peripheral blood, sampled on day 0 of AZD1222 vaccination. The clonotype comes from an adult in good health. J is TRBJ2-7 and V is TRBV9; D is unresolved. CDR3 coding DNA: TGTGCCAGCAGCGTGGACCTGAGCTCCTACGAGCAGTACTTC. Its translation: CASSVDLSSYEQYF.